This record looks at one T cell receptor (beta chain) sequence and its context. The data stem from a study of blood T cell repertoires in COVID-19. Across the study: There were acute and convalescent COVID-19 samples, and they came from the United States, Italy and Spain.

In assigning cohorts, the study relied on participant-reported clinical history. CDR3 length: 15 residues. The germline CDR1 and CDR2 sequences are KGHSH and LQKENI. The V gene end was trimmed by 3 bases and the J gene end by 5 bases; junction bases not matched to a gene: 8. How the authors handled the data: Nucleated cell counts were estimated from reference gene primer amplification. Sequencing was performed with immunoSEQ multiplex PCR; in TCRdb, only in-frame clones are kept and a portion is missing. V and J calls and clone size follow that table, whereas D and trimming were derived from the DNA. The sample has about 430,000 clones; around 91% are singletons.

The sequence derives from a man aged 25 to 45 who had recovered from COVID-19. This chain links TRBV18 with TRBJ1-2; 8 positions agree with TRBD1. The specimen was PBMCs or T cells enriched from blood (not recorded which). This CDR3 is CASSPLDRVDYGYTF. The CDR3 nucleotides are TGTGCCAGCTCACCCTTGGACAGGGTGGATTATGGCTACACCTTC.